These 12 T cell receptor beta chains came from one sample sequenced in a study of blood T cell repertoires in COVID-19. TCRdb's copy holds only in-frame clones and misses some; the assay was immunoSEQ multiplex PCR. The table lists 100,000 to 150,000 clones, approximately 88% of them singletons. The sequenced material came from peripheral blood. These receptor sequences come from an elderly woman with acute or convalescent COVID-19.

The chain joins TRBV3-1 (or the pseudogene TRBV3-2) to TRBJ2-1; the match to TRBD2 covers 7 bases. The V segment lost 1 base and the J segment 5 bases; nucleotides outside the gene matches: 11. The CDR3 sequence is 17 residues long. Germline V gene lookup returns CDR1 LGHDT and CDR2 YNNKEL (reference sequence). In DNA, the CDR3 is TGTGCCAGCAGCCAAGTGCGCGGGAGCGGGCTCGACAATGAGCAGTTCTTC. Protein: CASSQVRGSGLDNEQFF.

The J gene is TRBJ2-1, the V gene TRBV5-1; weak D call: TRBD2 (7 bases). Germline values: CDR1 SGHRS, CDR2 YFSETQ. CDR3 length: 15 residues. The V end was cut by 2 bases, the J end by 6 bases, with 15 bases between. CDR3 sequence reads: CASSFAGARSNEQFF. The CDR3 DNA reads as TGCGCCAGCAGCTTCGCGGGGGCCCGGTCCAATGAGCAGTTCTTC.

This clone was seen more than once but under ten times. This sequence joins TRBV3-1 (or the pseudogene TRBV3-2) and TRBJ2-3, with D possibly matching TRBD1 (6 bases). Germline V gives CDR1 LGHDT, CDR2 YNNKEL (reference sequence). This CDR3 spans 15 amino acids. Trimming left V 1 base short and J 2 bases short, with 10 bases between. The CDR3: CASSQGGQPTDTQYF. Written as DNA, the CDR3 is TGTGCCAGCAGCCAAGGGGGACAACCCACAGATACGCAGTATTTT.

The CDR3 DNA reads TGCGCCAGCAGCCAGAGGACAGGGGATCAGCCCCAGCATTTT. Protein sequence: CASSQRTGDQPQHF. V is TRBV4-1 and J is TRBJ1-5, with TRBD1 matching 9 bases. Germline assignment: CDR1 MGHRA and CDR2 YSYEKL. V shed 3 bases and J 5 bases; nucleotides not matched to a gene: 2. The CDR3 consists of 14 residues.

This clone is a singleton in its sample. The genes are TRBV6-6 and TRBJ2-1; D remains ambiguous. The CDR3 length is 15 residues. The V end lost 2 bases, the J end lost 0 bases, and 8 bases lay between the germline ends. Germline-derived CDR1 and CDR2 are MNHNY and SVGAGI (reference sequence). The DNA for the CDR3 is TGTGCCAGCAGTTACAGCCAATCCTCCTACAATGAGCAGTTCTTC. Amino acid sequence: CASSYSQSSYNEQFF.

Points on this clone: Relative to the germline gene, one junction end is altered; a read error may explain this. This chain's CDR3 is CASSTGQGRSGANVLTF. The CDR3 DNA sequence: TGTGCCAGTAGTACCGGACAGGGACGCTCTGGGGCCAATGTCCTGACTTTC. This chain links TRBV19 with TRBJ2-6, with 8 bases matching TRBD1. Germline CDR1 and CDR2: LNHDA and SQIVND (reference sequence). CDR3 length: 17 residues.

The chain employs TRBV20-1 and TRBJ2-3; weak D call: TRBD2 (5 bases). CDR1 and CDR2 (germline): DFQATT, SNEGSKA (reference sequence). V shed 3 bases and J shed 0 bases, with 13 bases lying between them. CDR3 length equals 15 residues. CDR3 sequence reads: CSASPGISSTDTQYF. DNA of the CDR3: TGCAGTGCTAGTCCCGGGATCTCTAGCACAGATACGCAGTATTTT.

V and J are TRBV7-9 and TRBJ2-2, with 8 bases identical to TRBD1. Germline V gene lookup returns CDR1 SEHNR and CDR2 FQNEAQ (reference sequence). CDR3 size: 15 residues. The V and J ends lost 5 bases and 5 bases, in that order; junction bases with no gene match: 7. This chain's CDR3 is CASSDPGGGTGELFF. The DNA for the CDR3 is TGTGCCAGCAGCGACCCAGGGGGCGGGACCGGGGAGCTGTTTTTT.

This rearrangement joins TRBV10-2 to TRBJ2-1; the match to TRBD2 covers 15 bases. The CDR3 spans 16 residues. Germline assignment: CDR1 WSHSY and CDR2 SAAADI. V lost 1 base and J lost 5; bases outside the gene matches: 0. In DNA form, the CDR3 reads TGCGCCAGCAGTGAGTGGACTAGCGGGAGGGACAATGAGCAGTTCTTC. Translated, it gives CASSEWTSGRDNEQFF.

This chain links TRBV3-1 (or the pseudogene TRBV3-2) with TRBJ1-6; 7 bases agree with TRBD1. The CDR3 loop spans 14 amino acids. Germline lookup yields CDR1 LGHDT and CDR2 YNNKEL (reference sequence). V shed 6 bases and J 9 bases; nucleotides not matched to a gene: 8. The CDR3, as DNA: TGTGCCAGCAGGTCTCGGGGACAGACTTCACCCCTCCACTTT. This codes for CASRSRGQTSPLHF.

The CDR3 here is CATSADRVPPETQYF. The CDR3, as DNA: TGTGCCACCAGTGCGGACAGGGTCCCGCCCGAGACCCAGTACTTC. The J gene is TRBJ2-5, the V gene TRBV24-1; 8 bases are a match to TRBD1. The germline CDR1 and CDR2 sequences are KGHDR and SFDVKD. V gave up 5 bases and J gave up 5 bases; unmatched junction bases: 9. This CDR3 is built from 15 residues.

The V gene is TRBV9, the J gene TRBJ2-1; the match to TRBD2 covers 10 bases. The germline CDR1 and CDR2 sequences are SGDLS and YYNGEE. Germline trimming cut 2 bases from V and 7 bases from J; bases unmatched to any gene: 12. The CDR3 length is 17 residues. The chain's CDR3 is CASSVLGSSGRENEQFF. CDR3 DNA: TGTGCCAGCAGCGTCTTGGGGTCTAGCGGGAGAGAAAATGAGCAGTTCTTC.